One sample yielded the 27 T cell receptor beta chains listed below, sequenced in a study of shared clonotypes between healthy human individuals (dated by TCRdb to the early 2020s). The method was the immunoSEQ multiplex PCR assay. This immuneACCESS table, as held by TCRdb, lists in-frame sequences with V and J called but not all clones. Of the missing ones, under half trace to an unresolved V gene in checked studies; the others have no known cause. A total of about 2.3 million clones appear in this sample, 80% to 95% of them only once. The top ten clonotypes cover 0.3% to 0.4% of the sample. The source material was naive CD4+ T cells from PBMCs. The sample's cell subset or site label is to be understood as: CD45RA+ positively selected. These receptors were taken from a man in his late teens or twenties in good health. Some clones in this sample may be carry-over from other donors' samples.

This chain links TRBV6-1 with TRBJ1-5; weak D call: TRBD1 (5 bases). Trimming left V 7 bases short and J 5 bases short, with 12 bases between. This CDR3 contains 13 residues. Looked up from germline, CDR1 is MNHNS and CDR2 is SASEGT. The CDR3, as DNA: TGTGCCAGCAATAGGGGAGTGGATCAGCCCCAGCATTTT. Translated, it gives CASNRGVDQPQHF.

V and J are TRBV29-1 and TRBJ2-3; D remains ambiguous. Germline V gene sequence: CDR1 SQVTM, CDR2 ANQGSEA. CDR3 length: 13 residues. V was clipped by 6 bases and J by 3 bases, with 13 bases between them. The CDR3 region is CSVTPPATDTQYF. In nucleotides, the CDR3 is TGCAGCGTGACCCCCCCAGCTACAGATACGCAGTATTTT.

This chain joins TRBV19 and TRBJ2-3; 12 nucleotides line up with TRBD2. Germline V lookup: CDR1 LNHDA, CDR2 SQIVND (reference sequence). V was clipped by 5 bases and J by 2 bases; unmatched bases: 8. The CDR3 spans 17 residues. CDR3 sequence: CASSPYRTSGTTDTQYF. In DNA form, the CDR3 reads TGTGCCAGTAGTCCTTACCGGACTAGCGGGACCACAGATACGCAGTATTTT.

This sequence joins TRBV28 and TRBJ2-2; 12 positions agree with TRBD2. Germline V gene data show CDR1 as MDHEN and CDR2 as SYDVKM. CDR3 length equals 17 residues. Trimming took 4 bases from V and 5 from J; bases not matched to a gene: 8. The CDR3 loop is CASSSPSGRARTGELFF. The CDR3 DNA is TGTGCCAGCAGTTCGCCTAGCGGGAGGGCTCGGACCGGGGAGCTGTTTTTT.

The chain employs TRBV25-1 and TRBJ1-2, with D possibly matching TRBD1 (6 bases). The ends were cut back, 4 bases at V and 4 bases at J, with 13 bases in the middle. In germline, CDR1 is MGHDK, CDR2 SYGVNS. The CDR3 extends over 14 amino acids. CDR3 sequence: CASSGTGSGYGYTF. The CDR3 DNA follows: TGTGCCAGCAGTGGTACAGGGTCTGGCTATGGCTACACCTTC.

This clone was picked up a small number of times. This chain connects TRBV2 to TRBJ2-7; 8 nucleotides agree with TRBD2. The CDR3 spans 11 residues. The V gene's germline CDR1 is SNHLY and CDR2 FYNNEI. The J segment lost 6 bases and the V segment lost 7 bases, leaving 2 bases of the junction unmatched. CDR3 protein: CASTTSGEQYF. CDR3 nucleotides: TGTGCCAGCACTACTAGCGGCGAGCAGTACTTC.

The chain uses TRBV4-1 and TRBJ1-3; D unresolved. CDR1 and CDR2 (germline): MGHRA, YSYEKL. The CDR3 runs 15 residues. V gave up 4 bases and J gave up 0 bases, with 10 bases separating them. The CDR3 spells CASSLLGISGNTIYF. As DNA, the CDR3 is TGCGCCAGCAGCCTTCTGGGGATCTCTGGAAACACCATATATTTT.

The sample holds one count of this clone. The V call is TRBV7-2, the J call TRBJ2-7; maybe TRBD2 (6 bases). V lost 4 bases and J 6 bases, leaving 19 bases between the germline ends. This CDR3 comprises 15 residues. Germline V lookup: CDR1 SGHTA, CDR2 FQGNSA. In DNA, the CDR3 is TGTGCCAGCAGCTCCGGCGTGGGAGGTTCTATCGAGCAGTACTTC. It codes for CASSSGVGGSIEQYF.

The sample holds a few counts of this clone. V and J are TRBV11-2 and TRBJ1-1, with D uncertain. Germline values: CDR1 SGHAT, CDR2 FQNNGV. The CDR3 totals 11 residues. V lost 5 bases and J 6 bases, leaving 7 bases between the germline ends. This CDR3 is CASSPASEAFF. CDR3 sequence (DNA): TGTGCCAGCAGCCCAGCTTCTGAAGCTTTCTTT.

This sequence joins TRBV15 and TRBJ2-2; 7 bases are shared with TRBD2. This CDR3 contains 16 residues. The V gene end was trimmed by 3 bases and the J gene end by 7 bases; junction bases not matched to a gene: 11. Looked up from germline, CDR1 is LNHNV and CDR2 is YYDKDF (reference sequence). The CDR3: CATSSGGGLSFGELFF. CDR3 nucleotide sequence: TGTGCCACCAGCAGCGGGGGAGGGTTAAGTTTCGGGGAGCTGTTTTTT.

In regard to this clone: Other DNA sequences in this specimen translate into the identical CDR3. The CDR3 DNA reads as TGTGCCAGCAGTTCCCCGGGACTCCTCTCCTACGAGCAGTACTTC. It specifies CASSSPGLLSYEQYF. The rearrangement uses TRBV28 and TRBJ2-7; weak D call: TRBD2 (6 bases). With 4 bases removed from V and 0 bases from J, the gap between germline ends came to 13 bases. The CDR3 extends over 15 amino acids. Germline CDR1 is MDHEN and CDR2 is SYDVKM.

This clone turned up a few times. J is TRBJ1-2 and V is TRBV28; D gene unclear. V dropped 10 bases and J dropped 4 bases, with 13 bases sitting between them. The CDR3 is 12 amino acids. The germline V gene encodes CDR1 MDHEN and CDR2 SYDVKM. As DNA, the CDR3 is TGTGCCACGACGACCGCGGGCTATGGCTACACCTTC. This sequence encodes CATTTAGYGYTF.

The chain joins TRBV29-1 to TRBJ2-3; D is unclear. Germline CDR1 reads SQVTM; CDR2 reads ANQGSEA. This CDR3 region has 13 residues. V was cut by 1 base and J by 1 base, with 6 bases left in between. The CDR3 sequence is CSVEVQGTDTQYF. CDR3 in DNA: TGCAGCGTTGAAGTCCAGGGCACAGATACGCAGTATTTT.

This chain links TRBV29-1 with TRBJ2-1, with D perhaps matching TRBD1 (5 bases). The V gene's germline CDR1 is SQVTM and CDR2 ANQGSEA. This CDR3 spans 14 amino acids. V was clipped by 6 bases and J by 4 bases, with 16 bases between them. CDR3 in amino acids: CSVGQSDVYNEQFF. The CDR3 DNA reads TGCAGCGTGGGGCAATCGGACGTATACAATGAGCAGTTCTTC.

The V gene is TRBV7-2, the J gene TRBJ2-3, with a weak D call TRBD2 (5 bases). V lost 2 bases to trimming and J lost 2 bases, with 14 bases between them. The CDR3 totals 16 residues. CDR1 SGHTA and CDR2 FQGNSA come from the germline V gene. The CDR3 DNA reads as TGTGCCAGCAGCTTAAATGGAGGAGACCTCACAGATACGCAGTATTTT. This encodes CASSLNGGDLTDTQYF.

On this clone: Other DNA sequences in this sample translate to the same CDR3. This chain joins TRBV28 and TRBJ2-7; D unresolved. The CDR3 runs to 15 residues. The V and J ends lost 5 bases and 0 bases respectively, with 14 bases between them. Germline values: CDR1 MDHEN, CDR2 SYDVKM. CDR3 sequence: CASSRTSGYSYEQYF. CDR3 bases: TGTGCCAGCAGTCGAACCTCCGGGTACTCCTACGAGCAGTACTTC.

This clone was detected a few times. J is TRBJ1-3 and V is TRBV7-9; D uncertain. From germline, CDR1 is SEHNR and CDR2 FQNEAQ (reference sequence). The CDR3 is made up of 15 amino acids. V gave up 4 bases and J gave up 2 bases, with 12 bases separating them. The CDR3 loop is CASSSELITGNTIYF. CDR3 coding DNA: TGTGCCAGCAGCTCGGAGCTTATTACTGGAAACACCATATATTTT.

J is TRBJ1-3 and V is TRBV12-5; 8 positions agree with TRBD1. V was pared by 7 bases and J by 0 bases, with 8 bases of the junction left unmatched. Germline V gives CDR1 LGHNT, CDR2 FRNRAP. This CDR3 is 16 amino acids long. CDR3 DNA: TGTGCTAGTGTTATGACAGGGGAGAGCTCTGGAAACACCATATATTTT. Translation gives CASVMTGESSGNTIYF.

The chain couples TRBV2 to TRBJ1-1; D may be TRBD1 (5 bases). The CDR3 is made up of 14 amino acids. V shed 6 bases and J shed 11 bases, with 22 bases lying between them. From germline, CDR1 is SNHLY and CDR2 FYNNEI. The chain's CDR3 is CASRAFPGPAGAFF. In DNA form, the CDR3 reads TGTGCCAGCAGAGCGTTTCCGGGACCTGCAGGCGCTTTCTTT.

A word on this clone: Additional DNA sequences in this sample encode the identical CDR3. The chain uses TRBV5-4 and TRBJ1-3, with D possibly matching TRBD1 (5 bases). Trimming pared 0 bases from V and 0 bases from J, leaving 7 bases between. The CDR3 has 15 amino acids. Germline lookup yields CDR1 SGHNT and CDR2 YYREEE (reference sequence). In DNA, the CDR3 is TGTGCCAGCAGCTTGGGGGGGGGCTCTGGAAACACCATATATTTT. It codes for CASSLGGGSGNTIYF.

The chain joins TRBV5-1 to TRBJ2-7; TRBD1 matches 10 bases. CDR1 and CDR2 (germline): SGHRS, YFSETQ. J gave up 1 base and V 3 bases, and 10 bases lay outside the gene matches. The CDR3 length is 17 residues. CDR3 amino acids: CASSWGGGTGASYEQYF. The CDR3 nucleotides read TGCGCCAGCAGCTGGGGAGGTGGGACAGGGGCTTCCTACGAGCAGTACTTC.

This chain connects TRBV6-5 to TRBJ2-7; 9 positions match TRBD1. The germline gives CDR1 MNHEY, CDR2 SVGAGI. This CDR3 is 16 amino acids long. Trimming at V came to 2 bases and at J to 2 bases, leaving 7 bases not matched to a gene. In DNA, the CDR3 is TGTGCCAGCAGTTACGGGACCGGGACAGGGACCTACGAGCAGTACTTC. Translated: CASSYGTGTGTYEQYF.

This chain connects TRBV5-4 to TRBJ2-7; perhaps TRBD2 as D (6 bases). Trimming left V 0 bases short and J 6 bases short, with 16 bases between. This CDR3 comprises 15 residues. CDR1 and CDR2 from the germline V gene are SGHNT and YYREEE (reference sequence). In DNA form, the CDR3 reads TGTGCCAGCAGCTTGGTTCAGTACGGGAGTACCGAGCAGTACTTC. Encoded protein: CASSLVQYGSTEQYF.

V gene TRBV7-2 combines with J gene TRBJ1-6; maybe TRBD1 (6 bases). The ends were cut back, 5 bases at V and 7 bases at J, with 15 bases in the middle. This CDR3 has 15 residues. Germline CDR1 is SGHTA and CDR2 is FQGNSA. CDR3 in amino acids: CASSQEGRGNSPLHF. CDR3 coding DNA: TGTGCCAGCAGCCAGGAGGGTAGGGGGAATTCACCCCTCCACTTT.

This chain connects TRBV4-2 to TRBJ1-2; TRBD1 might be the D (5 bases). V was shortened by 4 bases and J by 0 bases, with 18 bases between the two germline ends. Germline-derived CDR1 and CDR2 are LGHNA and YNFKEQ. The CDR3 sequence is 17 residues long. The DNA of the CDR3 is TGTGCCAGCAGCCGCGGGGTAAAGGGGAGTTCTAACTATGGCTACACCTTC. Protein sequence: CASSRGVKGSSNYGYTF.

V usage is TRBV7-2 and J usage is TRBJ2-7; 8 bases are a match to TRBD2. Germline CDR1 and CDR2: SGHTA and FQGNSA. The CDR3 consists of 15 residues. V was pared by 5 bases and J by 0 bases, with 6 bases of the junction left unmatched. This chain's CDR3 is CASSGSGTSSYEQYF. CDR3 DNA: TGTGCCAGCAGCGGTAGCGGGACGAGCTCCTACGAGCAGTACTTC.

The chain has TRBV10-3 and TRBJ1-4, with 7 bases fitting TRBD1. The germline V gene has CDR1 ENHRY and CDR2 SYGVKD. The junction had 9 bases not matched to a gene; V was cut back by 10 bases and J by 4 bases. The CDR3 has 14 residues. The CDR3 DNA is TGTGCCACCCATCGACAGGGAGGTAATGAAAAACTGTTTTTT. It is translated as CATHRQGGNEKLFF.